This T cell receptor (beta chain) was identified in a study of cytomegalovirus exposure and HLA in healthy donors. As for this clone: Its antigen is not identified.

This PCR relied on a set of 60 Vbeta primers and 13 Jbeta primers. The authors' processing: There were around 80 million unique TCR beta chains by a later count, and 10 million to 12 million of them were shared. The assay was immunoSEQ multiplex PCR, and TCRdb's table has in-frame clones only and misses some. V and J calls and clone size are copied from that table; D and trimming were computed from the DNA. The sample contains roughly 45,000 clones, about half of which appear only once. Broader study findings: Earlier analysis looked at TCR beta V segments, and most were productive about 87% or about 30% of the time.

The receptor was derived from a man aged 55 to 70 in good health and CMV-seronegative. Sequenced: PBMCs.

The CDR3 DNA reads as TGTGCCAGCAGACACGACACTTCTACCGGCTACGAGCAGTACTTC. As protein: CASRHDTSTGYEQYF. V usage is TRBV6-5 and J usage is TRBJ2-7; D not certain. CDR3 length: 15 residues. Germline CDR1 and CDR2: MNHEY and SVGAGI. The V end was cut by 6 bases, the J end by 3 bases, with 18 bases between.